These T cell receptor beta chains were read from a single sample in a study of T cell clones after liver transplantation. This table comes from immunoSEQ multiplex PCR, and its TCRdb copy is limited to in-frame clones, with some not included. The sample includes tens of thousands of clones, 90% of them seen just once. Sequencing was performed on CD4+ T cells from blood, taken before liver transplant. These receptors came from a human donor who received a liver transplant. Both conserved end residues are part of each CDR3. D genes are given only for firm matches. Rows give clone size only sometimes, using once, few, many, or a class for an expanded clone.

J gene	V gene	D gene	clone size	CDR3 protein	CDR3 DNA
TRBJ1-5	TRBV27	TRBD1	NA	CASRGTGGGKPQHF	TGTGCCAGCAGAGGAACAGGGGGCGGAAAGCCCCAGCATTTT
TRBJ2-7	TRBV11-3	NA	NA	CASSPGGPSSYEQYF	TGTGCCAGCAGCCCCGGGGGGCCGAGCTCCTACGAGCAGTACTTC
TRBJ2-3	TRBV5-6	NA	once	CASSPRLGRGTDTQYF	TGTGCCAGCAGCCCACGTCTCGGGCGAGGCACAGATACGCAGTATTTT
TRBJ1-1	TRBV5-1	NA	once	CASSLGQEAFF	TGCGCCAGCAGCTTGGGGCAGGAAGCTTTCTTT
TRBJ2-7	TRBV5-1	TRBD2	NA	CASSLSSGGGSYEQYF	TGCGCCAGCAGCTTGTCAAGCGGGGGGGGCTCCTACGAGCAGTACTTC
TRBJ2-7	TRBV7-2	NA	NA	CASSLEGMRYEQYF	TGTGCCAGCAGCTTAGAGGGCATGAGGTACGAGCAGTACTTC
TRBJ2-5	TRBV7-9	TRBD1	NA	CASTGTVKETQYF	TGTGCCAGCACCGGGACAGTGAAAGAGACCCAGTACTTC
TRBJ1-1	TRBV9	NA	NA	CASSLDPSGILNTEAFF	TGTGCCAGCAGCCTAGACCCATCGGGGATTTTAAACACTGAAGCTTTCTTT
TRBJ1-5	TRBV6-1	NA	NA	CASSWTESNQPQHF	TGTGCCAGCAGCTGGACCGAATCCAATCAGCCCCAGCATTTT
TRBJ1-2	TRBV25-1	NA	NA	CASSLTGVGGYTF	TGTGCCAGCAGCCTCACAGGTGTGGGTGGCTACACCTTC
TRBJ2-7	TRBV29-1	NA	NA	CSVGEQGGGEQYF	TGCAGCGTTGGAGAACAGGGCGGTGGCGAGCAGTACTTC
TRBJ2-7	TRBV5-4	NA	NA	CASSSLATYEQYF	TGTGCCAGCAGCTCCCTCGCTACCTACGAGCAGTACTTC
TRBJ2-7	TRBV6-5	NA	NA	CASSLLRGSEQYF	TGTGCCAGCAGTTTGTTACGCGGATCCGAGCAGTACTTC
TRBJ2-5	TRBV5-1	NA	NA	CASSRQPQETQYF	TGCGCCAGCAGCAGACAGCCCCAAGAGACCCAGTACTTC
TRBJ1-3	TRBV7-2	NA	NA	CASSLGQTLGNTIYF	TGTGCCAGCAGCTTAGGACAGACCCTTGGAAACACCATATATTTT
TRBJ2-3	TRBV5-1	NA	NA	CASSLQLAGLQYF	TGCGCCAGCAGCTTGCAATTGGCGGGATTGCAGTATTTT
TRBJ2-1	TRBV7-2	NA	NA	CASSPGANDNEQFF	TGTGCCAGCAGCCCCGGGGCGAACGACAATGAGCAGTTCTTC
TRBJ2-1	TRBV7-3	TRBD2	NA	CASSPGGGRNEQFF	TGTGCCAGCAGCCCCGGGGGGGGCCGAAATGAGCAGTTCTTC
TRBJ2-3	TRBV11-2	TRBD2	NA	CASSFGQTGGRGDTQYF	TGTGCCAGCAGCTTTGGGCAAACGGGAGGGCGTGGAGATACGCAGTATTTT
TRBJ2-7	TRBV4-3	TRBD2	NA	CASSLRTSGSSVPYEQYF	TGCGCCAGCAGCCTACGGACTAGCGGGAGTTCGGTCCCCTACGAGCAGTACTTC
TRBJ1-2	TRBV6-1	NA	NA	CASRTDVYGYTF	TGTGCCAGCAGGACAGACGTCTATGGCTACACCTTC
TRBJ2-5	TRBV5-4	NA	NA	CASSGGGGGQETQYF	TGTGCCAGCAGCGGAGGGGGAGGGGGCCAAGAGACCCAGTACTTC
TRBJ1-5	TRBV5-1	NA	NA	CASSLAGATGQPQHF	TGCGCCAGCAGCTTGGCCGGCGCCACGGGGCAGCCCCAGCATTTT
TRBJ1-5	TRBV5-6	NA	NA	CASSLRGRPQHF	TGTGCCAGCAGCTTGAGAGGGCGACCCCAGCATTTT
TRBJ2-1	TRBV27	TRBD2	NA	CASSRGLGEGSNEQFF	TGTGCCAGCAGTCGGGGGTTGGGGGAGGGGAGCAATGAGCAGTTCTTC
TRBJ1-6	TRBV7-2	NA	NA	CASSPITSRSSPLHF	TGTGCCAGCAGCCCGATAACATCACGTAGCTCACCCCTCCACTTT
TRBJ2-3	TRBV9	TRBD2	NA	CASSVLSGGTSDSTDTQYF	TGTGCCAGCAGCGTACTTAGCGGTGGGACTAGCGATAGCACAGATACGCAGTATTTT
TRBJ2-3	TRBV11-3	NA	medium-sized	CASSEAGGTDTQYF	TGTGCCAGCAGCGAAGCGGGCGGCACAGATACGCAGTATTTT
TRBJ1-1	TRBV7-2	TRBD1	NA	CASSFPPGGSDTEAFF	TGTGCCAGCAGCTTTCCTCCAGGGGGATCGGACACTGAAGCTTTCTTT
TRBJ2-7	TRBV4-2	TRBD2	NA	CASSQALAGGLYEQYF	TGTGCCAGCAGCCAAGCGCTAGCGGGAGGGCTCTACGAGCAGTACTTC
TRBJ1-1	TRBV10-3	NA	NA	CATTLAEVDTEAFF	TGTGCCACGACGCTGGCGGAGGTGGACACTGAAGCTTTCTTT
TRBJ1-4	TRBV5-1	NA	NA	CASSLADLKGEKLFF	TGCGCCAGCAGCTTGGCGGACTTAAAGGGGGAAAAACTGTTTTTT
TRBJ2-2	TRBV7-2	NA	NA	CASSRTGELFF	TGTGCCAGCAGCCGCACCGGGGAGCTGTTTTTT
TRBJ2-7	TRBV19	NA	NA	CASSIVARDYEQYF	TGTGCCAGTAGTATAGTAGCCAGGGACTACGAGCAGTACTTC
TRBJ1-5	TRBV28	NA	NA	CASSLGPLGGAQPQHF	TGTGCCAGCAGTTTAGGACCTTTGGGGGGCGCTCAGCCCCAGCATTTT
TRBJ1-5	TRBV7-6	NA	NA	CASSLEVGSSPDQPQHF	TGTGCCAGCAGCTTAGAGGTGGGGTCAAGCCCGGATCAGCCCCAGCATTTT
TRBJ2-7	TRBV7-6	NA	NA	CASSPSTVGRSEQYF	TGTGCCAGCAGCCCCAGTACGGTGGGTCGGTCCGAGCAGTACTTC
TRBJ2-2	TRBV29-1	NA	NA	CSTGYGTNTGELFF	TGCAGCACCGGGTACGGGACGAACACCGGGGAGCTGTTTTTT
TRBJ2-3	TRBV9	TRBD2	NA	CASSPRGGVQGGAQSGTDTQYF	TGTGCCAGCAGCCCCCGGGGGGGTGTGCAGGGTGGTGCCCAATCCGGCACAGATACGCAGTATTTT
TRBJ2-7	TRBV19	TRBD2	NA	CASSIGLAAPYEQYF	TGTGCCAGTAGTATAGGACTAGCGGCCCCCTACGAGCAGTACTTC
TRBJ2-5	TRBV9	TRBD2	few	CASSVGQAGGWETQYF	TGTGCCAGCAGCGTAGGGCAAGCGGGAGGTTGGGAGACCCAGTACTTC
TRBJ2-3	TRBV6-5	TRBD2	NA	CASSQLAGGTDTQYF	TGTGCCAGCAGCCAACTAGCGGGAGGGACAGATACGCAGTATTTT
TRBJ2-7	TRBV10-3	TRBD2	once	CAISETSGRASFSSYEQYF	TGTGCCATCAGTGAGACTAGCGGGAGGGCCTCATTTTCTTCCTACGAGCAGTACTTC
TRBJ1-2	TRBV4-3	NA	once	CASSQENAGGYGYTF	TGCGCCAGCAGCCAAGAAAATGCCGGCGGCTATGGCTACACCTTC
TRBJ1-4	TRBV4-1	TRBD1	NA	CASSSPPGQGYEKLFF	TGCGCCAGCAGCTCTCCTCCGGGACAGGGTTATGAAAAACTGTTTTTT
TRBJ2-1	TRBV4-2	TRBD2	NA	CASSQGLAGGRNEQFF	TGTGCCAGCAGCCAGGGACTAGCGGGAGGGAGGAATGAGCAGTTCTTC
TRBJ2-5	TRBV11-2	TRBD2	NA	CASSLDLASGRPRETQYF	TGTGCCAGCAGCTTAGATCTGGCTAGCGGGAGGCCCCGGGAGACCCAGTACTTC
TRBJ2-5	TRBV6-4	NA	once	CASTHGWERETQYF	TGTGCCAGCACCCACGGGTGGGAGCGAGAGACCCAGTACTTC
TRBJ2-3	TRBV27	NA	NA	CASSRRARTDTQYF	TGTGCCAGCAGTCGGAGGGCCCGGACAGATACGCAGTATTTT
TRBJ2-1	TRBV2	NA	NA	CASMLTRNPNEQFF	TGTGCCAGCATGTTGACGCGGAATCCAAATGAGCAGTTCTTC
TRBJ2-4	TRBV12-5	TRBD2	NA	CASGLPGGTSGSDIQYF	TGTGCTAGTGGTTTGCCTGGGGGAACTAGCGGGAGTGACATTCAGTACTTC
TRBJ2-1	TRBV9	NA	NA	CASSVTRLPRGEQFF	TGTGCCAGCAGCGTAACGAGACTGCCCCGGGGTGAGCAGTTCTTC
TRBJ2-1	TRBV5-4	NA	once	CASSPVGFF	TGTGCCAGCAGCCCCGTCGGGTTCTTC
TRBJ2-2	TRBV9	NA	NA	CASSPRGSGNTGELFF	TGTGCCAGCAGCCCTCGAGGTAGCGGGAACACCGGGGAGCTGTTTTTT
TRBJ2-7	TRBV30	NA	NA	CAWSFSGGGYEQYF	TGTGCCTGGAGTTTTTCCGGCGGAGGCTACGAGCAGTACTTC
TRBJ1-6	TRBV6-1	NA	NA	CASRDFIDRASPLHF	TGTGCCAGCAGGGACTTCATTGACAGAGCTTCACCCCTCCACTTT
TRBJ1-5	TRBV2	TRBD1	NA	CASSRGAAQPQHF	TGTGCCAGCAGCAGGGGGGCGGCTCAGCCCCAGCATTTT
TRBJ2-5	TRBV28	TRBD2	NA	CASSPEWGGGETQYF	TGTGCCAGCAGCCCAGAGTGGGGGGGTGGAGAGACCCAGTACTTC